The 25 T cell receptor beta chains below come from one sample, sequenced in a study of CD8+ T cells in alopecia areata. RNA extraction was followed by reverse transcription into cDNA, which acted as the sequencing template. TCRdb's table, derived via immunoSEQ multiplex PCR, lists solely in-frame clones and lacks some. Counted here are approximately 98,000 clones, 45% to 60% occurring once; the ten biggest clones make up roughly 25%. The specimen was NKG2D-low CD8+ T cells sorted from blood. Source of these receptors: a human donor with alopecia areata.

V is TRBV9 and J is TRBJ2-1; TRBD2 agrees at 10 bases. The CDR3 is 17 residues long. Germline assignment: CDR1 SGDLS and CDR2 YYNGEE. J was trimmed by 5 bases and V by 3 bases; bases with no gene match: 11. CDR3: CASSDQTASGSHNEQFF. In DNA, the CDR3 is TGTGCCAGCAGCGACCAAACTGCTAGCGGGAGCCACAATGAGCAGTTCTTC.

V and J are TRBV7-3 and TRBJ2-1, with D perhaps TRBD1 (6 bases). The CDR3 runs 14 residues. Germline assignment: CDR1 SGHTA and CDR2 FQGTGA. V lost 0 bases, J lost 10 bases, and 13 bases lay in between. CDR3 DNA: TGTGCCAGCAGCTTAACTGTAGGGACACACGAGCAGTTCTTC. It specifies CASSLTVGTHEQFF.

This clone occurred a few times. This sample also contains other DNA sequences that code for the same CDR3. The V call is TRBV30, the J call TRBJ1-1; D gene ambiguous. Germline V lookup: CDR1 GTSNPN, CDR2 SVGIG (reference sequence). This CDR3 region has 13 residues. V was shortened by 0 bases and J by 2 bases, with 7 bases between the two germline ends. CDR3 residues: CAWSVSVNTEAFF. The CDR3 DNA is TGTGCCTGGAGTGTATCAGTAAACACTGAAGCTTTCTTT.

In this sample, this clone turned up a few times. The chain recombines TRBV14 with TRBJ2-1, with 7 bases aligning to TRBD1. Per the germline V gene, CDR1 is SGHDN and CDR2 is FVKESK. J gave up 4 bases and V 3 bases, and 6 bases lay outside the gene matches. This CDR3 has 15 amino acids. The DNA of the CDR3 is TGTGCCAGCAGCCATGGACAGGCGGCTTACAATGAGCAGTTCTTC. The encoded protein is CASSHGQAAYNEQFF. The full variable domain, in which reference TRBV14 and TRBJ2-1 provide the parts outside the CDR3, is EAGVTQFPSHSVIEKGQTVTLRCDPISGHDNLYWYRRVMGKEIKFLLHFVKESKQDESGMPNNRFLAERTGGTYSTLKVQPAELEDSGVYFCASSHGQAAYNEQFFGPGTRLTVL.

Comment on this clone: The same CDR3 is also encoded by other DNA sequences in this sample. The chain uses TRBV19 and TRBJ2-1; the D gene is possibly TRBD2 (6 bases). V lost 9 bases, J lost 0 bases, and 12 bases lay in between. The CDR3 length is 14 residues. CDR1 is LNHDA and CDR2 is SQIVND in the germline V gene (reference sequence). Written as DNA, the CDR3 is TGTGCCAGCAAGCCCGGGAGCTCCTACAATGAGCAGTTCTTC. This sequence encodes CASKPGSSYNEQFF.

The rearrangement joins TRBV19 to TRBJ2-1, with 8 bases lining up with TRBD2. This CDR3 is 15 amino acids long. The V gene's germline CDR1 is LNHDA and CDR2 SQIVND (reference sequence). V shed 5 bases and J 2 bases; nucleotides not matched to a gene: 5. The CDR3 sequence is CASSGSGNPYNEQFF. The CDR3 region has the DNA TGTGCCAGTAGTGGTAGCGGGAACCCCTACAATGAGCAGTTCTTC.

The V gene is TRBV11-2, the J gene TRBJ2-7; no reliable D call. The germline gives CDR1 SGHAT, CDR2 FQNNGV. The CDR3 is made up of 12 amino acids. Trimming stripped 4 bases from V and 10 bases from J, with 14 bases between. The CDR3 sequence: CASSSDFLHQYF. The CDR3 bases are TGTGCCAGCAGCTCCGACTTCCTCCATCAGTACTTC.

Only one count was recorded for this clone. V usage is TRBV7-6 and J usage is TRBJ2-2, with a possible D match to TRBD1 (5 bases). The germline gives CDR1 SGHVS, CDR2 FNYEAQ. The CDR3 extends over 14 amino acids. V lost 4 bases and J 6 bases, leaving 12 bases between the germline ends. CDR3 in amino acids: CASSSAGQAGELFF. The CDR3 nucleotides read TGTGCCAGCAGCTCGGCAGGGCAAGCCGGGGAGCTGTTTTTT. Drawing the rest from reference TRBV7-6 and TRBJ2-2, the complete variable domain is GAGVSQSPRYKVTKRGQDVALRCDPISGHVSLYWYRQALGQGPEFLTYFNYEAQQDKSGLPNDRFSAERPEGSISTLTIQRTEQRDSAMYRCASSSAGQAGELFFGEGSRLTVL.

V and J are TRBV29-1 and TRBJ1-1, with 8 nucleotides matching TRBD1. From germline, CDR1 is SQVTM and CDR2 ANQGSEA. Losses at the gene ends were 6 bases for V and 6 bases for J; bases not matched to a gene: 9. The CDR3 consists of 13 residues. The CDR3 DNA reads as TGCAGCGTCCAGGGGGCTTGGATCCCTGAAGCTTTCTTT. Translating gives CSVQGAWIPEAFF.

The rearrangement links TRBV29-1 to TRBJ2-7; 7 bases fit TRBD2. The germline gives CDR1 SQVTM, CDR2 ANQGSEA. The CDR3 loop spans 13 amino acids. The ends lost 5 bases at V and 2 bases at J; junction bases unmatched: 6. In nucleotides, the CDR3 is TGCAGCGTTATGGGAGCGGGGCCCTACGAGCAGTACTTC. It yields the protein CSVMGAGPYEQYF.

The chain recombines TRBV15 with TRBJ2-1; D uncertain. Germline-derived CDR1 and CDR2 are LNHNV and YYDKDF (reference sequence). The CDR3 sequence is 16 residues long. Trimming removed 0 bases at V and 5 bases at J, with 14 bases between. This CDR3 reads CATSRDWASGDNEQFF. The CDR3 region has the DNA TGTGCCACCAGCAGAGATTGGGCTTCTGGGGACAATGAGCAGTTCTTC. Together with reference TRBV15 and TRBJ2-1, the CDR3 gives the full variable domain: DAMVIQNPRYQVTQFGKPVTLSCSQTLNHNVMYWYQQKSSQAPKLLFHYYDKDFNNEADTPDNFQSRRPNTSFCFLDIRSPGLGDTAMYLCATSRDWASGDNEQFFGPGTRLTVL.

The chain is built from TRBV19 and TRBJ2-3; D not resolved. Trimming took 6 bases from V and 5 from J, leaving 12 bases between them. The CDR3 length is 13 residues. The germline gives CDR1 LNHDA, CDR2 SQIVND (reference sequence). The CDR3 spells CASSPLLRDTQYF. CDR3 coding DNA: TGTGCCAGTAGCCCGCTTTTGAGAGATACGCAGTATTTT.

The genes are TRBV13 and TRBJ2-7; D gene uncertain. Germline V lookup: CDR1 PRHDT, CDR2 FYEKMQ (reference sequence). The ends were cut back, 3 bases at V and 1 base at J, with 7 bases in the middle. The CDR3 covers 13 residues. CDR3 nucleotide sequence: TGTGCCAGCAGCTTTGTAGGGTCCTACGAGCAGTACTTC. Translating gives CASSFVGSYEQYF.

The V and J genes are TRBV19 and TRBJ2-1; TRBD2 agrees at 10 bases. Trimming took 3 bases from V and 8 from J; bases not matched to a gene: 7. From germline, CDR1 is LNHDA and CDR2 SQIVND (reference sequence). The CDR3 length is 15 residues. The CDR3 DNA is TGTGCCAGTAGTATTTGGACTAGCGGAGAGGATGAGCAGTTCTTC. Encoded protein: CASSIWTSGEDEQFF.

V usage is TRBV6-5 and J usage is TRBJ1-2; 7 bases are a match to TRBD1. V shed 5 bases and J 7 bases; nucleotides not matched to a gene: 10. CDR3 length: 14 residues. Germline CDR1 is MNHEY and CDR2 is SVGAGI. The CDR3 region has the DNA TGTGCCAGCAGTAACCTGGACAGGTCGGGTGGCTACACCTTC. It codes for CASSNLDRSGGYTF.

The chain joins TRBV7-9 to TRBJ2-7; D unclear. Trimming cost V 5 bases and J 6 bases, with 8 bases left between them. Looked up from germline, CDR1 is SEHNR and CDR2 is FQNEAQ (reference sequence). The CDR3 runs to 11 residues. This chain's CDR3 is CASSPSSEQYF. CDR3 in DNA: TGTGCCAGCAGCCCCAGCAGCGAGCAGTACTTC.

The gene calls are TRBV9 and TRBJ2-5; 8 bases are a match to TRBD1. Germline trimming cut 3 bases from V and 4 bases from J; bases unmatched to any gene: 8. Germline V lookup: CDR1 SGDLS, CDR2 YYNGEE. The CDR3 length is 15 residues. DNA for the CDR3: TGTGCCAGCAGCGAGTGGACAGGGAACCGAGAGACCCAGTACTTC. Its protein product is CASSEWTGNRETQYF.

The chain uses TRBV5-6 and TRBJ2-5; TRBD1 or TRBD2 may be the D gene (5 bases each). Germline V lookup: CDR1 SGHDT, CDR2 YYEEEE. Trimming removed 0 bases from V and 3 bases from J, with 15 bases in between. There are 16 residues in the CDR3. The CDR3 bases are TGTGCCAGCAGCTTGGGGGGCTCAGTGAGGGAAGAGACCCAGTACTTC. Its translation is CASSLGGSVREETQYF.

This chain links TRBV7-9 with TRBJ2-1, with 7 bases lining up with TRBD2. Germline-derived CDR1 and CDR2 are SEHNR and FQNEAQ (reference sequence). J gave up 3 bases and V 8 bases, and 4 bases lay outside the gene matches. The CDR3 has 13 amino acids. The DNA of the CDR3 is TGTGCCAGCCCCGGGACTAACTACAATGAGCAGTTCTTC. Translation: CASPGTNYNEQFF.

With regard to this clone: Within the sample, other DNA sequences also encode this same CDR3. The chain joins TRBV30 to TRBJ2-7; the match to TRBD1 covers 8 bases. J lost 4 bases, V lost 0 bases, and 5 bases had no gene match. The germline V gene has CDR1 GTSNPN and CDR2 SVGIG (reference sequence). The CDR3 runs to 14 residues. The CDR3: CAWSVGTGGYEQYF. The CDR3 DNA is TGTGCCTGGAGTGTCGGGACAGGAGGGTACGAGCAGTACTTC.

This clone was recorded a few times. The V call is TRBV6-6, the J call TRBJ2-7, with 7 bases fitting TRBD2. V trimming: 0 bases; J trimming: 7 bases; junction bases outside the gene matches: 9. The CDR3 is made up of 15 amino acids. Germline V gene sequence: CDR1 MNHNY, CDR2 SVGAGI (reference sequence). CDR3 residues: CASSYSSSGTREQYF. CDR3 nucleotides: TGTGCCAGCAGTTACTCTTCTAGCGGCACTCGGGAGCAGTACTTC.

This chain connects TRBV9 to TRBJ2-3, with D maybe TRBD2 (5 bases). The V gene lost 3 bases and the J gene lost 0 bases, with 14 bases spanning the gap. The germline V gene has CDR1 SGDLS and CDR2 YYNGEE. The CDR3 is 16 amino acids. The CDR3 sequence is CASSEDGGMSTDTQYF. The CDR3 nucleotides are TGTGCCAGCAGCGAGGACGGAGGAATGAGCACAGATACGCAGTATTTT.

The rearrangement joins TRBV9 to TRBJ1-5, with TRBD1 matching 8 bases. V lost 5 bases and J lost 0; bases outside the gene matches: 4. CDR1 SGDLS and CDR2 YYNGEE come from the germline V gene. The CDR3 totals 15 residues. The CDR3 sequence: CASRGQEDSNQPQHF. The CDR3 region has the DNA TGTGCCAGCAGGGGACAGGAGGATAGCAATCAGCCCCAGCATTTT.

The chain uses TRBV27 and TRBJ2-7, with unresolved D. CDR3 size: 13 residues. The germline V and J ends were trimmed by 4 bases and 6 bases, with 13 bases remaining between them. The germline V gene encodes CDR1 MNHEY and CDR2 SMNVEV (reference sequence). DNA for the CDR3: TGTGCCAGCAGTTCATCGGGCCTTCTCGAGCAGTACTTC. Its translation: CASSSSGLLEQYF.

The rearrangement links TRBV12-5 to TRBJ2-1; 10 bases are a match to TRBD2. Trimming at V came to 5 bases and at J to 1 base, leaving 2 bases not matched to a gene. CDR1 is LGHNT and CDR2 is FRNRAP in the germline V gene. The CDR3 is 15 residues long. In DNA, the CDR3 is TGTGCTAGTGGTGATAGCGGGAGGTCCTACAATGAGCAGTTCTTC. It yields the protein CASGDSGRSYNEQFF.